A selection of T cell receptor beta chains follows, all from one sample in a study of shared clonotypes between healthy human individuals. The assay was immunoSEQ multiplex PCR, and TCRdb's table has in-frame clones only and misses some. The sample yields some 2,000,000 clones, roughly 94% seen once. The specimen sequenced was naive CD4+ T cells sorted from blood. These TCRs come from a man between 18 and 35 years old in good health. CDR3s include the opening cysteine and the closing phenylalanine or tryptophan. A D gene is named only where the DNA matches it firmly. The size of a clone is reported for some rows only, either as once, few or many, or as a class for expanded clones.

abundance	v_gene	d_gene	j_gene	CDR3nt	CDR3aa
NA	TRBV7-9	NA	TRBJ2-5	TGTGCCAGCAGCTTATTGCGGGGGCTGCAAGAGACCCAGTACTTC	CASSLLRGLQETQYF
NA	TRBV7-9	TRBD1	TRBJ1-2	TGTGCCAGCAGCTTAGCGGGACAGGGGAAGAGCGGCTACACCTTC	CASSLAGQGKSGYTF
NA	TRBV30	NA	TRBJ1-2	TGTGCCTGGAGTCTCGGCTATGGCTACACCTTC	CAWSLGYGYTF
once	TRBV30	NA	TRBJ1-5	TGTGCCTGGAGTGCAGGTAATCAGCCCCAGCATTTT	CAWSAGNQPQHF
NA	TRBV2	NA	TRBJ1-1	TGTGCCAGCAGTGAAATTAGGGACACTGAAGCTTTCTTT	CASSEIRDTEAFF
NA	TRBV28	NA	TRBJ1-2	TGTGCCAGCAGTCCAGGTGCCAGATATGGCTACACCTTC	CASSPGARYGYTF
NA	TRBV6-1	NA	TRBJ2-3	TGTGCCAGCAGCTTCGTTAGCACAGATACGCAGTATTTT	CASSFVSTDTQYF
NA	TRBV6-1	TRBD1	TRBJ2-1	TGTGCCACCAGCCACGAGGGGGCCTGGGGAAATGAGCAGTTCTTC	CATSHEGAWGNEQFF
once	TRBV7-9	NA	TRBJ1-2	TGTGCCAGCAGCTTAGCGCCAAACCTCCCCTATGGCTACACCTTC	CASSLAPNLPYGYTF
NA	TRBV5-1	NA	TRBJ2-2	TGCGCCAGCAGCTTGGATGGGGCTTCGAACACCGGGGAGCTGTTTTTT	CASSLDGASNTGELFF
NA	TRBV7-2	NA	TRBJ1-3	TGTGCCAGCAGCTTAAATGGTCGGGCCATTAGCTCTGGAAACACCATATATTTT	CASSLNGRAISSGNTIYF
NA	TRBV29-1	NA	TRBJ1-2	TGCAGCGTTGGGGGCGTTGGCTACACCTTC	CSVGGVGYTF
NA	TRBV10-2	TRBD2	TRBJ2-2	TGCGCCAGCAGGCGGCGGGAGCAGAACACCGGGGAGCTGTTTTTT	CASRRREQNTGELFF
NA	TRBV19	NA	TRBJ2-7	TGTGCCAGCTGGGACGGATCTATGGGCGAGCAGTACTTC	CASWDGSMGEQYF
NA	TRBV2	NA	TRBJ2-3	TGTGCCAGTACAGAGGACGGGGCAGGGACAGATACGCAGTATTTT	CASTEDGAGTDTQYF
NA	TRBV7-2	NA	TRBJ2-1	TGTGCCAGCAGCTTAGTTAATACCATGGCCCCAGAGCAGTTCTTC	CASSLVNTMAPEQFF
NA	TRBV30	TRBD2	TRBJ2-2	TGTGCCTGGAGTAAGGCGGGAGGGTTCACCGGGGAGCTGTTTTTT	CAWSKAGGFTGELFF
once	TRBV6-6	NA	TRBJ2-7	TGTGCCAGCAGTTATCCGGGCCTTACCTACGAGCAGTACTTC	CASSYPGLTYEQYF
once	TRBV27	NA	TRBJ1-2	TGTGCCAGCAGTGGAACAATTCAGGGGCGGAATGGCTACACCTTC	CASSGTIQGRNGYTF
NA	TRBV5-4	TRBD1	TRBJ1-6	TGTGCCAGCAGCGCCCGGGACAGAGGGACAATCCTCCACTTT	CASSARDRGTILHF
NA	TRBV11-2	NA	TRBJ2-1	TGTGCCAGCAGCTCAGAGCCCGGGGGGCCTGCCTACAATGAGCAGTTCTTC	CASSSEPGGPAYNEQFF
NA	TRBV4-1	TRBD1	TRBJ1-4	TGCGCCAGCAGCCAAGGTAGGGGGCCAACTAATGAAAAACTGTTTTTT	CASSQGRGPTNEKLFF
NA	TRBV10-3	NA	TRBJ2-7	TGTGCCATCAGTCCACTGGGGGACGAGCAGTACTTC	CAISPLGDEQYF
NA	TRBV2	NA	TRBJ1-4	TGTGCCAGCAGCCGACAGGAAAAACTGTTTTTT	CASSRQEKLFF
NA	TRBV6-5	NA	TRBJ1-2	TGTGCCAGCAGTCAGGGAAAGGGTGGCTACACCTTC	CASSQGKGGYTF
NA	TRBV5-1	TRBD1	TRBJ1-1	TGCGCCAGCAGCGCTGGAACAGGGGAGAACACTGAAGCTTTCTTT	CASSAGTGENTEAFF
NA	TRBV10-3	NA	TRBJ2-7	TGTGCCATCAGTGATGCCCGGGAGTCTTACCACGAGCAGTACTTC	CAISDARESYHEQYF
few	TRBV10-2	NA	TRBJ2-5	TGCGCCAGCAGTTTAATTGCGCAGCTTTTTTACCAAGAGACCCAGTACTTC	CASSLIAQLFYQETQYF
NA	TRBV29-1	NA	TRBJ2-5	TGCAGCTGCCGGGACACTCCCCAAGAGACCCAGTACTTC	CSCRDTPQETQYF
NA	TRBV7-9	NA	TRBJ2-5	TGTGCCAGCAGCTTTACTCCCCAAGAGACCCAGTACTTC	CASSFTPQETQYF
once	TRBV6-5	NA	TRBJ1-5	TGTGCCAGCAGTTCCACAGGAAATCAGCCCCAGCATTTT	CASSSTGNQPQHF
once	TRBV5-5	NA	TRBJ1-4	TGTGCCAGCAGCTTGGCCATAAGAGAAAAACTGTTTTTT	CASSLAIREKLFF
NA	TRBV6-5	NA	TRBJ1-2	TGTGCCAGCAGTTACTCTGGCACTGTCTATGGCTACACCTTC	CASSYSGTVYGYTF
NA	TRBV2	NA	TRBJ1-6	TGTGCCAGCAGTCCGGACGTGGCTAAGAGGAATTCACCCCTCCACTTT	CASSPDVAKRNSPLHF
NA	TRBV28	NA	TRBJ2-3	TGTGCCAGCAGAAAGCAGGGGTCAACACCTAGCACAGATACGCAGTATTTT	CASRKQGSTPSTDTQYF
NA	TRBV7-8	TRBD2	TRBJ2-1	TGTGCCAGCAGCTTAAGGGGAAGCGGGAGCGGATGGAATGAGCAGTTCTTC	CASSLRGSGSGWNEQFF
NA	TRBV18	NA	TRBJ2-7	TGTGCCAGCTCACCACCGGTGGGGAACGAGCAGTACTTC	CASSPPVGNEQYF
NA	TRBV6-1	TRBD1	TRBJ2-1	TGTGCCTCACTTAAGGGGACAGATCACAATGAGCAGTTCTTC	CASLKGTDHNEQFF
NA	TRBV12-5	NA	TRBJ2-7	TGTGCTAGTGGTTTGATGCAGGGGACCTACGAGCAGTACTTC	CASGLMQGTYEQYF
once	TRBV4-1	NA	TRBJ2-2	TGCGCCAGCAGCCCCCGGGGGTCAGGGGAGAGCACCGGGGAGCTGTTTTTT	CASSPRGSGESTGELFF
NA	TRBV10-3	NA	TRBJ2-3	TGTGCCATCAGTGATCTCGGGACAAAAGACGGCACAGATACGCAGTATTTT	CAISDLGTKDGTDTQYF
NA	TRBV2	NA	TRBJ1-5	TGTGCCAGCATGATTGAGGGGAAGGGGAATCAGCCCCAGCATTTT	CASMIEGKGNQPQHF
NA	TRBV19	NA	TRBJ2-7	TGTGCCAGTAGTATACGGCACCGGGAACACGAGCAGTACTTC	CASSIRHREHEQYF
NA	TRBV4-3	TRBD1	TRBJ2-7	TGCGCCAGCAGCCAAGAGGCGACAGGGAGTTCCTACGAGCAGTACTTC	CASSQEATGSSYEQYF
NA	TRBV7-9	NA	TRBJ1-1	TGTGCCAGCAGCTTTGGGATGAACACTGAAGCTTTCTTT	CASSFGMNTEAFF
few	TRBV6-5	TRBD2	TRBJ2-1	TGTGCCAGCCGACCGGGGGGACCGCTCAATGAGCAGTTCTTC	CASRPGGPLNEQFF
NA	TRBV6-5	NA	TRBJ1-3	TGTGCCAGCAGTTTGGGACGGGGCCCTGGAAACACCATATATTTT	CASSLGRGPGNTIYF
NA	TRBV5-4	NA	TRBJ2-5	TGTGCCAGCAGCTTGGCCGCAGGGACTCAAGAGACCCAGTACTTC	CASSLAAGTQETQYF
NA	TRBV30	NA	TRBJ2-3	TGTGCCTGCTCCTCTAGCCCTCTGGGCACAGATACGCAGTATTTT	CACSSSPLGTDTQYF
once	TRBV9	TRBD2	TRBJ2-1	TGTGCCAGCAGCGTAAATGGGGGTACTAGCGTTGAGCAGTTCTTC	CASSVNGGTSVEQFF
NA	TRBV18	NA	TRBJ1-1	TGTGCCAGCTCACCAGGGACACAGAACACTGAAGCTTTCTTT	CASSPGTQNTEAFF
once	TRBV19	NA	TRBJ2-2	TGTGCCAGTAGCGGACAGTTCGCGAACACCGGGGAGCTGTTTTTT	CASSGQFANTGELFF
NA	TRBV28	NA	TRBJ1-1	TGTGCCAGCAGGCGAACCGGGGTTTACACTGAAGCTTTCTTT	CASRRTGVYTEAFF
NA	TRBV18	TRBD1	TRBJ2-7	TGTGCCAGCTCACCCGGGACAGGGCGATACTACGAGCAGTACTTC	CASSPGTGRYYEQYF
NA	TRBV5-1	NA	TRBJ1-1	TGCGCCAGCAGCTTGGGGATGGAAACTGAAGCTTTCTTT	CASSLGMETEAFF
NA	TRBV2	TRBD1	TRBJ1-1	TGTGCCAGCAGGGACAGGGAGACGAACACTGAAGCTTTCTTT	CASRDRETNTEAFF
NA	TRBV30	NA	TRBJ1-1	TGTGCCTGGGGCAGGGGCTTGAACACTGAAGCTTTCTTT	CAWGRGLNTEAFF
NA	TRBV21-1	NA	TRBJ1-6	TGTGCCAGCAGCAAAGCTAAGCAGGGTAATTCACCCCTCCACTTT	CASSKAKQGNSPLHF